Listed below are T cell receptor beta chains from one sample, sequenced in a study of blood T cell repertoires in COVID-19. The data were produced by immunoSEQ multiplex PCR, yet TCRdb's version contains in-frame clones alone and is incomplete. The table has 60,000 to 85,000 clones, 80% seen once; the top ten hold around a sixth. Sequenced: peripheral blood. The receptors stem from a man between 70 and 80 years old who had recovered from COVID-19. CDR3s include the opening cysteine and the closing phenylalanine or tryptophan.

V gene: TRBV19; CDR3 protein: CASTPTSPRGYMNTEAFF
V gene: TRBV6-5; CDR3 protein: CASSQGGYEQYF
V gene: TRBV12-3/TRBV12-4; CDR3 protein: CASSEQGTGELFF
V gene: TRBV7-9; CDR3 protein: CASSHPTGAIFTDTQYF
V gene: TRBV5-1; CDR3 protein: CASRTLSGTGVPEQYF
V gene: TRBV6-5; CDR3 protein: CASSLTGGRAETQYF
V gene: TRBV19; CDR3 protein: CASRATGQGGKNIQYF
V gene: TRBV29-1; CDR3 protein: CSVESPHGLYEQYF
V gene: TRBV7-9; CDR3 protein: CASSRPPGTATLNYGYTF
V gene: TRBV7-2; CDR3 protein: CASRAQVDYGYTF
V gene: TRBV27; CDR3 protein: CASSSIRDRGNTEAFF
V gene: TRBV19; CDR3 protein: CASSMGQTNEKLFF
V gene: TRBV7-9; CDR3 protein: CASSLGTSGKGGYEQYF
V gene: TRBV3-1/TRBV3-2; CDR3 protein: CASSQEDRVGGYTF
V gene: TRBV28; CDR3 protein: CASSLSNTIYF
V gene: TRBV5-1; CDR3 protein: CASSLEGQADDEAFF
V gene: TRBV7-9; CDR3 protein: CASSSRASPAYEQYF
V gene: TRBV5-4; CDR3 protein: CASSLAGLGTRYNEQFF
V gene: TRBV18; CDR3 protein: CASSGEASTDTQYF
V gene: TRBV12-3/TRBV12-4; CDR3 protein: CASSFTAGEKLFF
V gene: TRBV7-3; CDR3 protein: CASSPGQGSGYTF
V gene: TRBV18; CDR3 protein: CASSLGIRGEQYF
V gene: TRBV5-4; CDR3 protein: CASSFMGTGNEKLFF
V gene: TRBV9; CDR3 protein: CASSAGTGGFANYGYTF
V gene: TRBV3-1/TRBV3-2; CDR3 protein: CASSQSDSELFF
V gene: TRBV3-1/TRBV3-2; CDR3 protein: CASSQFSGEQFF
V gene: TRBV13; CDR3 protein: CASSLTDGGNDSPLHF
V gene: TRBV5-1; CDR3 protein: CASRSTGEETQYF
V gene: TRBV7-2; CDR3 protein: CASSLVQGAVYEQYF
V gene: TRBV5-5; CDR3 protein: CASTPRGSSEAFF
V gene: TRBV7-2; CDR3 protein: CASSQGLAGAAGANVLTF
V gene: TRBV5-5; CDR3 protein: CASSLGGIITDTQYF
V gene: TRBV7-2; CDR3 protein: CASSLLGRGNSPLHF
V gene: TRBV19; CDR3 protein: CASSSSGLAGDHEQYF
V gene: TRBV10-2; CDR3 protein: CASSEDGLAANTGELFF
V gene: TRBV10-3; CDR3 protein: CAISFSASTGGAGNTIYF
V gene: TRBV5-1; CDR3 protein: CASSLASGNYGYTF
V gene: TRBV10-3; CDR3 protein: CAISGWTGQETQYF
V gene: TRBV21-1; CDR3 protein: CASSIGGAYTDTQYF
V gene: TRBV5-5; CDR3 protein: CASSLDPGGWSNQPQHF